Following are 17 T cell receptor beta chains from one sample sequenced in a study of cytomegalovirus exposure and HLA in healthy donors. The primer mix had 60 Vbeta and 13 Jbeta primers. The protocol was immunoSEQ multiplex PCR, while the TCRdb copy is restricted to in-frame clones and leaves out a portion. The repertoire includes 95,000 to 110,000 clones, around 72% of them detected once, and approximately 14% sits in the top ten. Material for sequencing was PBMCs. These receptors originate from a woman aged 40 to 50 in good health and CMV-seropositive.

This chain connects TRBV10-3 to TRBJ2-1; TRBD1 matches at 12 bases. The junction had 7 bases not matched to a gene; V was cut back by 8 bases and J by 8 bases. The CDR3 covers 14 residues. The germline gives CDR1 ENHRY, CDR2 SYGVKD. The DNA for the CDR3 is TGTGCCATCTCAGGGACAGGGGGCATCGATGAGCAGTTCTTC. Protein product: CAISGTGGIDEQFF.

The V call is TRBV5-6, the J call TRBJ2-7; D not certain. Trimming left V 2 bases short and J 1 base short, with 7 bases between. Germline V CDR1 and CDR2: SGHDT, YYEEEE. CDR3 length: 13 residues. The CDR3: CASSLAGSYEQYF. Here the CDR3 DNA reads TGTGCCAGCAGCTTAGCAGGTTCCTACGAGCAGTACTTC.

The chain has TRBV10-3 and TRBJ2-7, with 7 bases matching TRBD1. Trimming at V came to 5 bases and at J to 4 bases, leaving 5 bases not matched to a gene. Germline lookup yields CDR1 ENHRY and CDR2 SYGVKD. There are 13 residues in the CDR3. The CDR3 DNA reads as TGTGCCATCAGTTTACTACAGGGGTACGAGCAGTACTTC. As protein: CAISLLQGYEQYF.

The gene calls are TRBV29-1 and TRBJ2-5; no clear D. Deletions cut 4 bases from V and 5 bases from J, with 8 bases between. The CDR3 runs to 11 residues. CDR1 SQVTM and CDR2 ANQGSEA come from the germline V gene. CDR3 loop: CSVALRETQYF. DNA of the CDR3: TGCAGCGTTGCCTTGAGGGAGACCCAGTACTTC.

This clone was found a few times. The chain employs TRBV10-2 and TRBJ2-5; D unclear. The V and J ends lost 3 bases and 5 bases respectively, with 16 bases between them. The germline gives CDR1 WSHSY, CDR2 SAAADI. The CDR3 runs 15 residues. The CDR3 reads CASSEKITVVETQYF. CDR3 coding DNA: TGCGCCAGCAGTGAAAAGATAACTGTGGTGGAGACCCAGTACTTC.

The chain couples TRBV7-6 to TRBJ1-2; D ambiguous. V lost 5 bases, J lost 2 bases, and 15 bases lay in between. CDR3 size: 15 residues. In germline, CDR1 is SGHVS, CDR2 FNYEAQ. Here the CDR3 DNA reads TGTGCCAGCAGCCCTAGTCCCTCCCTGAACTATGGCTACACCTTC. Protein sequence: CASSPSPSLNYGYTF. Drawing the rest from reference TRBV7-6 and TRBJ1-2, the complete variable domain is GAGVSQSPRYKVTKRGQDVALRCDPISGHVSLYWYRQALGQGPEFLTYFNYEAQQDKSGLPNDRFSAERPEGSISTLTIQRTEQRDSAMYRCASSPSPSLNYGYTFGSGTRLTVV.

This clone was observed a few times. The J gene is TRBJ1-2, the V gene TRBV5-6; a weak D match, TRBD1 (5 bases). CDR3 length equals 14 residues. Germline V CDR1 and CDR2: SGHDT, YYEEEE. Trimming stripped 1 base from V and 8 bases from J, with 15 bases between. Here the CDR3 DNA reads TGTGCCAGCAGCTTGCTCCCTGGAGGGGACGGCTACACCTTC. This gives the protein CASSLLPGGDGYTF.

The chain combines TRBV10-3 with TRBJ2-5; tentative D call: TRBD2 (5 bases). The ends were cut back, 11 bases at V and 2 bases at J, with 12 bases in the middle. CDR3 length equals 12 residues. CDR1 and CDR2 (germline): ENHRY, SYGVKD. The CDR3 DNA sequence: TGTGCCTCAAGGAGGCCACAAGAGACCCAGTACTTC. Residues: CASRRPQETQYF.

The chain recombines TRBV6-6 with TRBJ1-6, with TRBD1 identical over 9 bases. CDR3 size: 16 residues. Germline CDR1 is MNHNY and CDR2 is SVGAGI (reference sequence). With 4 bases clipped from V and 8 bases from J, the junction kept 9 bases outside the gene matches. This CDR3 reads CASSSMDRGIHSPLHF. In DNA form, the CDR3 reads TGTGCCAGCAGTTCCATGGACAGGGGCATCCATTCACCCCTCCACTTT.

The gene calls are TRBV5-1 and TRBJ1-2; 8 bases line up with TRBD1. Germline loops: CDR1 SGHRS, CDR2 YFSETQ. V shed 7 bases and J 5 bases; nucleotides not matched to a gene: 22. The CDR3 is 18 amino acids. CDR3 protein: CASPERLDRELVWYGYTF. CDR3 DNA sequence: TGCGCCAGCCCGGAAAGATTGGACAGGGAATTGGTTTGGTATGGCTACACCTTC.

This clone was seen more than once but under ten times. This sequence joins TRBV5-1 and TRBJ1-4, with 9 bases aligning to TRBD1. From germline, CDR1 is SGHRS and CDR2 YFSETQ. This CDR3 comprises 14 residues. With 4 bases clipped from V and 3 bases from J, the junction kept 1 base outside the gene matches. CDR3 sequence reads: CASSGQGSNEKLFF. Written as DNA, the CDR3 is TGCGCCAGCAGCGGACAGGGGTCTAATGAAAAACTGTTTTTT. The full variable domain, its missing parts supplied by reference TRBV5-1 and TRBJ1-4, is KAGVTQTPRYLIKTRGQQVTLSCSPISGHRSVSWYQQTPGQGLQFLFEYFSETQRNKGNFPGRFSGRQFSNSRSEMNVSTLELGDSALYLCASSGQGSNEKLFFGSGTQLSVL.

This clone was detected once. The gene calls are TRBV29-1 and TRBJ1-2; 7 bases are shared with TRBD1. Germline V lookup: CDR1 SQVTM, CDR2 ANQGSEA. The CDR3 has 12 residues. Trimming cost V 4 bases and J 2 bases; bases outside gene matches: 1. The CDR3 reads CSVVGGNYGYTF. The CDR3, as DNA: TGCAGCGTTGTAGGGGGCAACTATGGCTACACCTTC.

The V and J genes are TRBV15 and TRBJ2-1; D might be TRBD2 (5 bases). Trimming pared 0 bases from V and 0 bases from J, leaving 15 bases between. The CDR3 contains 18 residues. The germline CDR1 and CDR2 sequences are LNHNV and YYDKDF (reference sequence). CDR3 sequence: CATSRDPIIAGSYNEQFF. CDR3 DNA: TGTGCCACCAGCAGAGATCCTATCATTGCGGGCTCCTACAATGAGCAGTTCTTC.

The CDR3 is CASSLSAGREETQYF. CDR3 nucleotides: TGTGCCAGCAGCTTGTCAGCAGGGCGAGAAGAGACCCAGTACTTC. This chain connects TRBV5-8 to TRBJ2-5, with D possibly matching TRBD1 (5 bases). CDR1 is SGHTS, CDR2 YDEGEE, per germline. The CDR3 totals 15 residues. V lost 1 base, J lost 3 bases, and 13 bases lay in between.

The CDR3 sequence is CASSLPGFNEQFF. In nucleotides, the CDR3 is TGTGCCAGCAGCTTGCCAGGATTCAATGAGCAGTTCTTC. The chain recombines TRBV5-4 with TRBJ2-1; D not certain. Trimming cost V 1 base and J 6 bases, with 8 bases left between them. Germline CDR1 reads SGHNT; CDR2 reads YYREEE (reference sequence). This CDR3 is built from 13 residues.

This rearrangement joins TRBV4-3 to TRBJ2-7; 10 bases are a match to TRBD1. V lost 4 bases and J lost 2; bases outside the gene matches: 2. The germline gives CDR1 LGHNA, CDR2 YSLEER. The CDR3 totals 14 residues. CDR3 sequence: CASSLGQGAYEQYF. Here the CDR3 DNA reads TGCGCCAGCAGCCTAGGACAGGGGGCCTACGAGCAGTACTTC.

The CDR3 DNA reads as TGTGCCAGCAAAACAGGGGTGGGGGAGCAGTACTTC. This encodes CASKTGVGEQYF. The V gene is TRBV6-5, the J gene TRBJ2-7, with TRBD1 identical over 7 bases. Germline values: CDR1 MNHEY, CDR2 SVGAGI. The ends lost 7 bases at V and 7 bases at J; junction bases unmatched: 7. This CDR3 is built from 12 residues.